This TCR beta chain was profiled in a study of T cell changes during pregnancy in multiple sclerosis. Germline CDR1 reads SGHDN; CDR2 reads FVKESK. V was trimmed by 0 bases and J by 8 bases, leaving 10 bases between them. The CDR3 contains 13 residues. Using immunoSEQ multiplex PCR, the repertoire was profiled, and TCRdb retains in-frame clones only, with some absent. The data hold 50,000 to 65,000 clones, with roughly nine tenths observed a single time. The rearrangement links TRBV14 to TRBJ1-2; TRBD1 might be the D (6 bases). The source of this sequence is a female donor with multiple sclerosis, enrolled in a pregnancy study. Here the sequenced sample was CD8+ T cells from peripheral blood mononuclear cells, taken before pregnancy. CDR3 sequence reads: CASSQDSGQGYTF. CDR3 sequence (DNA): TGTGCCAGCAGCCAAGATTCGGGACAAGGCTACACCTTC.